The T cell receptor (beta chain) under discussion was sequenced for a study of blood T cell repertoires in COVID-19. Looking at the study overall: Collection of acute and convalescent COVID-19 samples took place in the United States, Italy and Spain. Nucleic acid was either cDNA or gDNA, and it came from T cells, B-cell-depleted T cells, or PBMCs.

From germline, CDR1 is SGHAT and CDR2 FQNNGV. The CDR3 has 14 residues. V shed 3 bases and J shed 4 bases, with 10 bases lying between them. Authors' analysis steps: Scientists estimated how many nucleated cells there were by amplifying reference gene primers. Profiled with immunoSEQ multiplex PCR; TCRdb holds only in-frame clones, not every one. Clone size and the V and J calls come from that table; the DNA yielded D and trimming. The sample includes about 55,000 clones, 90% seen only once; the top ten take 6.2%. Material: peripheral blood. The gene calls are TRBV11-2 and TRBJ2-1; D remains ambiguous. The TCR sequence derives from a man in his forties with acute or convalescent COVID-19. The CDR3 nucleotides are TGTGCCAGCAGCTTTGGCCGACAATACAATGAGCAGTTCTTC. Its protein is CASSFGRQYNEQFF.